The rows below give T cell receptor beta chains drawn from one sample of a study of T cell responses to AZD1222 COVID-19 vaccine. Using immunoSEQ multiplex PCR, the repertoire was profiled, and TCRdb retains in-frame clones only, with some absent. The sample shows about 120,000 clones, about 90% of them seen only once. The sequenced sample was peripheral blood, obtained on day 0 of AZD1222 vaccination. These receptors came from an adult in good health. Both conserved end residues are part of each CDR3. D genes are given only for firm matches. Only some rows state a clone size, as once, few, many or a class for expanded clones.

clone_size,v_call,j_call,d_call,cdr3_nt,cdr3_aa
NA,TRBV23-1,TRBJ2-3,NA,TGCGCCAGCAACCCCCAGGGATTAAGCACAGATACGCAGTATTTT,CASNPQGLSTDTQYF
NA,TRBV7-3,TRBJ2-1,NA,TGTGCCAGCAGCCCTCCCGGGTCGGCTGAGCAGTTCTTC,CASSPPGSAEQFF
NA,TRBV27,TRBJ2-3,NA,TGTGCCAGCAGTTTGGAGGGCACAGATACGCAGTATTTT,CASSLEGTDTQYF
NA,TRBV9,TRBJ1-3,NA,TGTGCCAGCAGCGTCCAGGGAACGGGAAACACCATATATTTT,CASSVQGTGNTIYF
NA,TRBV5-4,TRBJ1-2,TRBD1,TGTGCCAGCAGCTTGGAGGGACAGGGGCGCTATGGCTACACCTTC,CASSLEGQGRYGYTF
NA,TRBV28,TRBJ1-2,NA,TGTGCCAGCAGTCAAGGGCAAAAAGGCTACACCTTC,CASSQGQKGYTF
NA,TRBV10-2,TRBJ1-2,TRBD1,TGCGCCAGCACGAAGGACAGGGCTTGGTATGGCTACACCTTC,CASTKDRAWYGYTF
NA,TRBV2,TRBJ1-2,NA,TGTGCCAGCACTCCCTCAGGGTTAGACTATGGCTACACCTTC,CASTPSGLDYGYTF
once,TRBV28,TRBJ1-2,NA,TGTGCCAGCAGTTTAGGCCGGCAGGGGAACTATGGCTACACCTTC,CASSLGRQGNYGYTF
NA,TRBV6-5,TRBJ1-2,TRBD1,TGTGCCAGCAGGAAGGGACAGACCTATGGCTACACCTTC,CASRKGQTYGYTF
NA,TRBV10-3,TRBJ1-5,NA,TGTGCCACTCAAACAGGACTGGGGAATCAGCCCCAGCATTTT,CATQTGLGNQPQHF